Given below is one T cell receptor beta chain in context. Its antigen specificity is not known. No base qualities exist here, and no much larger clone lies one base off it. The data originate from a study of blood T cell repertoires in COVID-19 (dated by TCRdb to 2019 to 2021). About the investigation overall: Samples covering the acute and convalescent phases of COVID-19 were provided by collaborators in the United States, Italy and Spain. The prospective study material was composed of cDNA or gDNA derived from T cells, B-cell-depleted T cells, or PBMCs. The samples were drawn from two sources: the first 160 participants of the ongoing ImmuneRACE study, and fewer than 1,500 subjects contributed by 6 global collaborators. Subjects who had been exposed to COVID-19, were actively infected with it, or had recovered from it provided the deeply sampled blood TCRbeta repertoires that made up the dataset. Where available, HLA class I and class II types were taken from metadata supplied by the sample provider and were not determined by assay-based typing. The repertoires were released in a freely available public database meant as a resource for research on the immune response to SARS-CoV-2. Sample metadata almost always included a de-identified subject ID, COVID-19 status, age in years and sex.

Participants in the prospective study were enrolled through a virtual design, were aged 18 to 89 years, and lived in 20 to 30 United States geographic areas. To assign participants to cohorts, the prospective study relied on clinical history that participants themselves reported in a screening survey and a study questionnaire. In the prospective study, mobile phlebotomists collected whole blood, serum and a nasopharyngeal or oropharyngeal swab from each participant. Over a roughly 2-month period, participants in the prospective study had the option of providing additional blood draws and questionnaires. Blood samples from the prospective study were shipped frozen or at room temperature prior to DNA extraction. TCRbeta CDR3 regions were amplified from genomic DNA by means of the immunoSEQ Assay, a bias-controlled multiplex PCR. In the paper's pipeline: The number of nucleated cells in each sample was estimated from the amplification of reference gene primers within the assay. To quantify the absolute abundance of each unique TCRbeta CDR3 rearrangement, sequence reads were collapsed and filtered. Productive Simpson clonality was computed per sample as the square root of Simpson's diversity index over productive rearrangements. TCRdb retrieved this table from immuneACCESS and kept in-frame rearrangements only. Not all clones are present; in checked studies, unresolved V genes account for under half, and no reason is known for the remainder. V and J calls and clone size are given by that table; D and trimming were obtained from the DNA. In this sample the table shows roughly 240,000 clones, 87% of which occur a single time. The top ten clonotypes cover approximately 2.4% of the sample.

Here is what the overall study found, with its caveats: The amount of clinical and demographic metadata varied by source and participant and was provided uncurated.

Reading the germline V gene (reference sequence) gives CDR1 SEHNR and CDR2 FQNEAQ. V and J lose 4 bases and 2 bases, and a span of 12 bases separates them. The CDR3, from cysteine to phenylalanine, totals 14 residues. Of the read, only the CDR3 DNA is kept; its 42 bases are in frame from base 1. This TCR derives from a woman younger than 45 with acute COVID-19. This chain joins TRBV7-9 to TRBJ2-7, with no D gene named confidently. The sample taken for sequencing was PBMCs or T cells enriched from blood (not recorded which). The CDR3 protein sequence reads: CASSSPPQTYEQYF. At the DNA level, the sequence is TGTGCCAGCAGCTCCCCCCCGCAGACCTACGAGCAGTACTTC.